The 20 T cell receptor beta chains listed next were all sequenced from one sample in a study of blood T cell repertoires in COVID-19. Profiling relied on immunoSEQ multiplex PCR, and the TCRdb table lists in-frame clones only, not all of them. Of approximately 130,000 clones in the sample, 75% to 90% were seen once. Sequenced: PBMCs or T cells enriched from blood (not recorded which). Every receptor here comes from a woman in her 50s who had recovered from COVID-19.

V gene TRBV5-1 combines with J gene TRBJ1-4, with D unresolved. This CDR3 is built from 14 residues. The germline V gene has CDR1 SGHRS and CDR2 YFSETQ. Trimming removed 0 bases at V and 4 bases at J, with 7 bases between. CDR3 DNA: TGCGCCAGCAGCTTGGTTGGAGATAATGAAAAACTGTTTTTT. It yields the protein CASSLVGDNEKLFF. Using reference TRBV5-1 and TRBJ1-4 for the parts outside the CDR3, the full variable domain is KAGVTQTPRYLIKTRGQQVTLSCSPISGHRSVSWYQQTPGQGLQFLFEYFSETQRNKGNFPGRFSGRQFSNSRSEMNVSTLELGDSALYLCASSLVGDNEKLFFGSGTQLSVL.

This sequence joins TRBV30 and TRBJ2-2; TRBD2 might be the D (6 bases). The CDR3 extends over 15 amino acids. The germline V gene has CDR1 GTSNPN and CDR2 SVGIG (reference sequence). Trimming took 0 bases from V and 5 from J, leaving 13 bases between them. CDR3 coding DNA: TGTGCCTGGAGTGTCGCGGGGTTAAAGACCGGGGAGCTGTTTTTT. It specifies CAWSVAGLKTGELFF.

In regard to this clone: The sample has other DNA sequences that encode this CDR3 too. The chain couples TRBV19 to TRBJ2-7; no definite D call. The CDR3 runs 13 residues. The germline gives CDR1 LNHDA, CDR2 SQIVND (reference sequence). Trimming cost V 3 bases and J 4 bases, with 10 bases left between them. This CDR3 is CASSIDSGYEQYF. Written as DNA, the CDR3 is TGTGCCAGTAGTATTGATTCAGGTTACGAGCAGTACTTC.

DNA for the CDR3: TGTGCCAGCAGCGGGGGACAGGGCCAAGAGACCCAGTACTTC. It specifies CASSGGQGQETQYF. The J gene is TRBJ2-5, the V gene TRBV9; 9 bases are shared with TRBD1. V lost 3 bases and J lost 1; bases outside the gene matches: 1. Per germline, CDR1 SGDLS and CDR2 YYNGEE. The CDR3 runs 14 residues.

This rearrangement joins TRBV5-6 to TRBJ1-6; D possibly corresponds to TRBD1 (6 bases). Germline lookup yields CDR1 SGHDT and CDR2 YYEEEE. The CDR3 has 16 residues. V lost 0 bases and J lost 5, with 12 bases in between. CDR3 nucleotide sequence: TGTGCCAGCAGCTTGGTTTATAACAGGGATAATTCACCCCTCCACTTT. It is translated as CASSLVYNRDNSPLHF.

This chain joins TRBV9 and TRBJ1-1, with D tentatively TRBD1 (6 bases). The CDR3 loop spans 16 amino acids. The ends were cut back, 0 bases at V and 4 bases at J, with 16 bases in the middle. Germline V gene data show CDR1 as SGDLS and CDR2 as YYNGEE. The DNA of the CDR3 is TGTGCCAGCAGCGTAGGCGGACAGTTCAAGAGCACTGAAGCTTTCTTT. It encodes CASSVGGQFKSTEAFF.

The rearrangement uses TRBV2 and TRBJ1-3; 10 nucleotides agree with TRBD1. The germline V gene has CDR1 SNHLY and CDR2 FYNNEI. V trimming: 6 bases; J trimming: 2 bases; junction bases outside the gene matches: 4. This CDR3 region has 15 residues. The CDR3 DNA follows: TGTGCCAGCAGAGAGACAGGGGGCGCTGGAAACACCATATATTTT. Encoded protein: CASRETGGAGNTIYF.

The rearrangement links TRBV28 to TRBJ2-7; possible D gene TRBD1, 5 bases. V was pared by 7 bases and J by 6 bases, with 22 bases between. Germline assignment: CDR1 MDHEN and CDR2 SYDVKM. The CDR3 covers 15 residues. CDR3: CASTYSQTSGSEQYF. As DNA, the CDR3 is TGTGCCAGCACCTATTCGCAGACTTCAGGGTCCGAGCAGTACTTC.

J is TRBJ1-2 and V is TRBV29-1; no definite D call. CDR3 length: 11 amino acids. V was pared by 3 bases and J by 4 bases, with 6 bases between. Germline CDR1 reads SQVTM; CDR2 reads ANQGSEA. The CDR3 DNA follows: TGCAGCGTTGACCCCAGCTATGGCTACACCTTC. This encodes CSVDPSYGYTF.

The J gene is TRBJ1-2, the V gene TRBV6-5; 9 bases line up with TRBD1. There are 16 residues in the CDR3. The trim removed 2 bases at V and 0 bases at J, leaving 4 bases unmatched. In germline, CDR1 is MNHEY, CDR2 SVGAGI. CDR3 amino acids: CASSYQWTGANYGYTF. The CDR3 nucleotides are TGTGCCAGCAGTTACCAGTGGACAGGGGCTAACTATGGCTACACCTTC.

The chain couples TRBV12-3 or TRBV12-4 to TRBJ1-5, with D hard to call. There are 13 residues in the CDR3. Trimming pared 5 bases from V and 4 bases from J, leaving 9 bases between. CDR3 region: CASSPGPNQPQHF. The CDR3 coding sequence is TGTGCCAGCAGTCCAGGCCCAAATCAGCCCCAGCATTTT.

This rearrangement joins TRBV4-1 to TRBJ2-7; a possible D gene is TRBD1 (5 bases). CDR3 size: 16 residues. CDR1 is MGHRA, CDR2 YSYEKL, per germline. The V gene lost 0 bases and the J gene lost 1 base, with 13 bases spanning the gap. The CDR3 DNA follows: TGCGCCAGCAGCCAAGACCTTTCGCAGGGATCCTACGAGCAGTACTTC. Translated: CASSQDLSQGSYEQYF.

The chain uses TRBV7-2 and TRBJ1-4; a possible D gene is TRBD1 (6 bases). V lost 1 base and J 8 bases, leaving 14 bases between the germline ends. There are 15 residues in the CDR3. Germline loops: CDR1 SGHTA, CDR2 FQGNSA. Here the CDR3 reads CASSLGDRMGEKLFF. CDR3 DNA: TGTGCCAGCAGCTTAGGAGACAGGATGGGGGAAAAACTGTTTTTT.

The chain recombines TRBV7-9 with TRBJ2-3; 9 nucleotides line up with TRBD2. The length of the CDR3 is 14 residues. Germline V gene sequence: CDR1 SEHNR, CDR2 FQNEAQ (reference sequence). Trimming took 6 bases from V and 6 from J; bases not matched to a gene: 7. CDR3 DNA: TGTGCCAGCAGGTCCGGGACTAGCTTGGATACGCAGTATTTT. Protein product: CASRSGTSLDTQYF.

The V and J genes are TRBV29-1 and TRBJ2-5; 8 bases align to TRBD2. Germline V gene lookup returns CDR1 SQVTM and CDR2 ANQGSEA. This CDR3 has 15 amino acids. The J segment lost 5 bases and the V segment lost 8 bases, leaving 16 bases of the junction unmatched. This CDR3 reads CSTLGGDGKGETQYF. The CDR3 DNA follows: TGCAGCACCCTCGGGGGGGACGGGAAAGGCGAGACCCAGTACTTC.

V and J are TRBV11-3 and TRBJ2-1; weak D call: TRBD1 (6 bases). This CDR3 comprises 13 residues. The V end lost 5 bases, the J end lost 10 bases, and 15 bases lay between the germline ends. Germline lookup yields CDR1 SGHNT and CDR2 YENEEA. As DNA, the CDR3 is TGTGCCAGCAGCGTTACAGGGTTAGGAGAGCAGTTCTTC. This encodes CASSVTGLGEQFF.

The chain joins TRBV5-6 to TRBJ1-5; D call uncertain. Germline values: CDR1 SGHDT, CDR2 YYEEEE. Trimming pared 0 bases from V and 5 bases from J, leaving 6 bases between. The CDR3 covers 13 residues. The CDR3 coding sequence is TGTGCCAGCAGCTTGGACCGGGATCAGCCCCAGCATTTT. Translating it yields CASSLDRDQPQHF. The full variable domain, completed using reference TRBV5-6 and TRBJ1-5, is DAGVTQSPTHLIKTRGQQVTLRCSPKSGHDTVSWYQQALGQGPQFIFQYYEEEERQRGNFPDRFSGHQFPNYSSELNVNALLLGDSALYLCASSLDRDQPQHFGDGTRLSIL.

There are a few counts of this clone. The gene calls are TRBV19 and TRBJ2-2; the match to TRBD2 covers 10 bases. The CDR3 contains 14 residues. V shed 10 bases and J 1 base; nucleotides not matched to a gene: 3. Germline CDR1 is LNHDA and CDR2 is SQIVND (reference sequence). This CDR3 reads CATLAGGNTGELFF. The CDR3 coding sequence is TGTGCCACCTTAGCGGGGGGGAACACCGGGGAGCTGTTTTTT.

V and J are TRBV30 and TRBJ2-1, with 11 bases fitting TRBD2. Germline lookup yields CDR1 GTSNPN and CDR2 SVGIG (reference sequence). The trim removed 3 bases at V and 4 bases at J, leaving 2 bases unmatched. This CDR3 has 14 residues. The CDR3 loop is CAWRGTSGYNEQFF. Written as DNA, the CDR3 is TGTGCCTGGAGAGGGACTAGCGGATACAATGAGCAGTTCTTC.

The CDR3 DNA reads TGTGCCAGTAGTACGCCGACAGGGGAGAACACTGAAGCTTTCTTT. Translating gives CASSTPTGENTEAFF. The chain combines TRBV19 with TRBJ1-1; 8 positions agree with TRBD1. Germline CDR1 LNHDA, CDR2 SQIVND (reference sequence). The CDR3 consists of 15 residues. V shed 4 bases and J 1 base; nucleotides not matched to a gene: 5.